The 12 T cell receptor beta chains listed next were all sequenced from one sample in a study of blood T cell repertoires in COVID-19 (dated by TCRdb to about 2020). The library was generated by the immunoSEQ multiplex PCR assay. Held by TCRdb, this immuneACCESS table contains in-frame sequences only and omits some clones. Under half of the omission traces to an unresolved V gene where checked; the cause of the rest is unknown. The sample table contains some 220,000 clones; only one count was recorded for roughly 80% of them. Approximately 7.2% of the sample comes from the top ten. The sample comprised peripheral blood. These receptors were obtained from a woman aged 70 to 79 with acute or convalescent COVID-19.

The V gene is TRBV18, the J gene TRBJ1-2; TRBD1 matches at 9 bases. CDR3 length: 15 amino acids. Trimming removed 2 bases from V and 3 bases from J; junction bases left unmatched: 4. Germline loops: CDR1 KGHSH, CDR2 LQKENI. This chain's CDR3 is CASSPGTGTDYGYTF. CDR3 sequence (DNA): TGTGCCAGCTCACCAGGGACAGGGACGGACTATGGCTACACCTTC. The variable domain in full, with the rest retrieved from reference TRBV18 and TRBJ1-2, is NAGVMQNPRHLVRRRGQEARLRCSPMKGHSHVYWYRQLPEEGLKFMVYLQKENIIDESGMPKERFSAEFPKEGPSILRIQQVVRGDSAAYFCASSPGTGTDYGYTFGSGTRLTVV.

The chain uses TRBV7-6 and TRBJ1-5; D may be TRBD1 (6 bases). CDR3 length: 15 residues. The germline CDR1 and CDR2 sequences are SGHVS and FNYEAQ. Trimming took 2 bases from V and 3 from J, leaving 11 bases between them. CDR3 sequence: CASSLRGGVNQPQHF. CDR3 nucleotide sequence: TGTGCCAGCAGCTTAAGAGGGGGAGTCAATCAGCCCCAGCATTTT.

The J gene is TRBJ1-5, the V gene TRBV7-8; D gene uncertain. CDR1 and CDR2 (germline): SGHVS, FQNEAQ. The V end was cut by 5 bases, the J end by 2 bases, with 13 bases between. This CDR3 has 15 amino acids. CDR3 in amino acids: CASSPLARGNQPQHF. CDR3 nucleotides: TGTGCCAGCAGCCCGTTGGCCCGGGGCAATCAGCCCCAGCATTTT.

This chain links TRBV5-1 with TRBJ2-6; 7 nucleotides agree with TRBD2. CDR3 length equals 14 residues. The junction had 2 bases not matched to a gene; V was cut back by 6 bases and J by 2 bases. Per germline, CDR1 SGHRS and CDR2 YFSETQ. The CDR3 sequence is CASTAGAGANVLTF. CDR3 nucleotide sequence: TGCGCCAGCACGGCGGGGGCTGGGGCCAACGTCCTGACTTTC.

The chain joins TRBV5-1 to TRBJ1-1; TRBD1 is a possible D gene (5 bases). V lost 0 bases and J 8 bases, leaving 11 bases between the germline ends. Per germline, CDR1 SGHRS and CDR2 YFSETQ. The CDR3 loop spans 13 amino acids. The CDR3 loop is CASSLDQGGEAFF. The CDR3 DNA reads as TGCGCCAGCAGCTTGGATCAGGGAGGGGAAGCTTTCTTT.

The gene calls are TRBV2 and TRBJ2-2; 10 bases map to TRBD1. The CDR3 sequence is 16 residues long. Germline V lookup: CDR1 SNHLY, CDR2 FYNNEI. The V segment lost 4 bases and the J segment 2 bases; nucleotides outside the gene matches: 4. CDR3: CASSGDRGPNTGELFF. The CDR3 DNA reads as TGTGCCAGCAGTGGAGACAGGGGGCCTAACACCGGGGAGCTGTTTTTT. The entire variable domain, with the rest obtained from reference TRBV2 and TRBJ2-2, is as follows: EPEVTQTPSHQVTQMGQEVILRCVPISNHLYFYWYRQILGQKVEFLVSFYNNEISEKSEIFDDQFSVERPDGSNFTLKIRSTKLEDSAMYFCASSGDRGPNTGELFFGEGSRLTVL.

The chain has TRBV6-2 or TRBV6-3 and TRBJ2-5; 9 bases fit TRBD1. CDR1 is MNHEY and CDR2 is SVGEGT in the germline V gene. Trimming cost V 2 bases and J 3 bases; bases outside gene matches: 1. This CDR3 has 14 amino acids. Written as DNA, the CDR3 is TGTGCCAGCAGTTACCGGGACAGGGAAGAGACCCAGTACTTC. It translates to CASSYRDREETQYF.

The rearrangement joins TRBV2 to TRBJ1-5, with a possible D match to TRBD1 (6 bases). The length of the CDR3 is 14 residues. The V gene's germline CDR1 is SNHLY and CDR2 FYNNEI. Between the trimmed V and J ends, which lost 6 bases and 9 bases, there was a span of 18 bases. The CDR3 reads CASSPAAGETPQHF. DNA for the CDR3: TGTGCCAGCAGCCCGGCGGCAGGGGAGACGCCCCAGCATTTT.

The chain links TRBV6-4 to TRBJ2-2, with D possibly being TRBD1 (6 bases). The CDR3 contains 16 residues. With 5 bases removed from V and 6 bases from J, the gap between germline ends came to 19 bases. The germline V gene has CDR1 MRHNA and CDR2 SNTAGT. CDR3 in amino acids: CASSLSGTRFSGELFF. Written as DNA, the CDR3 is TGTGCCAGCAGTCTATCCGGGACAAGGTTCTCCGGGGAGCTGTTTTTT.

The J gene is TRBJ1-2, the V gene TRBV5-1, with D possibly TRBD1 on 5 matching bases. CDR3 length: 15 residues. In germline, CDR1 is SGHRS, CDR2 YFSETQ. Trimming removed 0 bases at V and 1 base at J, with 10 bases between. CDR3 sequence: CASSLGLGGNYGYTF. DNA of the CDR3: TGCGCCAGCAGCTTGGGTCTGGGGGGTAACTATGGCTACACCTTC.

The chain has TRBV15 and TRBJ1-4; weak D call: TRBD1 (5 bases). CDR3 length: 15 amino acids. Germline V lookup: CDR1 LNHNV, CDR2 YYDKDF (reference sequence). V was trimmed by 5 bases and J by 8 bases, leaving 18 bases between them. The CDR3, as DNA: TGTGCCACCAGCCTCCAGTCAGGGCTTGGCGAAAAACTGTTTTTT. This gives the protein CATSLQSGLGEKLFF.

Concerning this clone itself: In this CDR3 the conserved last residue, phenylalanine or tryptophan, is missing, so a read error is likely. It is unclear where the CDR3 begins or ends on the DNA, so no DNA is shown, and the CDR3 is as TCRdb lists it. The gene calls are TRBV5-1 and TRBJ2-2; the D call TRBD2 from the table was never checked on the DNA. The CDR3 length is 10 residues, termini included. Looked up from germline, CDR1 is SGHRS and CDR2 is YFSETQ. Here the CDR3 reads CANEKTGTSL.